These 20 T cell receptor beta chains came from one sample sequenced in a study of Graves' ophthalmopathy and Graves' hyperthyroidism (dated by TCRdb to the late 2010s). Sequencing relied on an Illumina HiSeq 2000. For repertoire sequencing, the TCR beta CDR3 regions were amplified from RNA transcripts. A first-round RT-PCR used HTBI primers with the Qiagen OneStep RT-PCR kit, followed by a second-round multiplex PCR, size selection and purification. TCRdb's own reprocessing of the public reads used fastp at Q25 and MiXCR and kept productive beta chains. CDR3 protein duplicates are merged, each entry listing the most common genes and DNA. This sample is represented by 500,000 to 800,000 distinct CDR3 sequences; roughly 41% of them were singletons. Clones ranked in the top ten supply over 2.5% of the sample. The sample comprised peripheral blood. Every receptor here comes from an adult man with Graves' ophthalmopathy.

This clonotype was seen only a few times. The chain combines TRBV19 with TRBJ1-5; no clear D gene. V was trimmed by 5 bases and J by 0 bases, leaving 23 bases between them. Germline values: CDR1 LNHDA, CDR2 SQIVND (reference sequence). The CDR3 is 19 amino acids. CDR3 DNA: TGTGCCAGTAGTCCTGGACCCCTACGCGGTCGGTATAGCAATCAGCCCCAGCATTTT. It encodes CASSPGPLRGRYSNQPQHF.

V is TRBV12-3 or TRBV12-4 and J is TRBJ2-7, with D possibly being TRBD2 (6 bases). V was trimmed by 5 bases and J by 0 bases, leaving 20 bases between them. The CDR3 runs to 17 residues. CDR3 bases: TGTGCCAGCAGTCCCCAACGCGGGGCCTTTAGCTCCTACGAGCAGTACTTC. It translates to CASSPQRGAFSSYEQYF.

This clonotype has a count of ten or more. The V and J genes are TRBV7-2 and TRBJ2-7; D uncertain. The CDR3 loop spans 14 amino acids. V was shortened by 4 bases and J by 3 bases, with 13 bases between the two germline ends. Germline V CDR1 and CDR2: SGHTA, FQGNSA. The CDR3 DNA follows: TGTGCCAGCAGCTATAGCCCCACAGTCTACGAGCAGTACTTC. It translates to CASSYSPTVYEQYF.

In this sample, this clonotype turned up many times. This sequence joins TRBV9 and TRBJ1-2, with D unresolved. The CDR3 sequence is 12 residues long. Germline CDR1 reads SGDLS; CDR2 reads YYNGEE. The V end lost 3 bases, the J end lost 6 bases, and 9 bases lay between the germline ends. CDR3 amino acids: CASSGDEHGYTF. Here the CDR3 DNA reads TGTGCCAGCAGCGGCGACGAGCATGGCTACACCTTC.

In its sample, this clonotype was seen many times. CDR3 nucleotides: TGTGCCAGCAGCGTCGACGGTAATAATTCACCCCTCCACTTT. Amino acid sequence: CASSVDGNNSPLHF. This chain joins TRBV9 and TRBJ1-6; D uncertain. Germline values: CDR1 SGDLS, CDR2 YYNGEE. The V and J ends lost 2 bases and 5 bases respectively, with 8 bases between them. This CDR3 is 14 amino acids long.

This clonotype showed up many times. The chain employs TRBV7-9 and TRBJ1-6; D is unclear. The length of the CDR3 is 15 residues. V was cut by 5 bases and J by 9 bases, with 17 bases left in between. Germline V CDR1 and CDR2: SEHNR, FQNEAQ (reference sequence). CDR3 in amino acids: CASSQDLARGSPLHF. The DNA of the CDR3 is TGTGCCAGCAGCCAAGATCTGGCTCGCGGTTCACCCCTCCACTTT.

This clonotype was seen ten or more times. The chain carries TRBV20-1 and TRBJ2-5, with TRBD1 matching 8 bases. The CDR3 runs 14 residues. The V segment lost 6 bases and the J segment 9 bases; nucleotides outside the gene matches: 15. CDR1 is DFQATT and CDR2 is SNEGSKA in the germline V gene (reference sequence). The CDR3 coding sequence is TGCAGTGCAGAAAGGGGACAGGCCAGTTGGGCCCAGTACTTC. This translates into CSAERGQASWAQYF.

The J gene is TRBJ2-3, the V gene TRBV15; D is ambiguous. The CDR3 has 13 amino acids. The germline CDR1 and CDR2 sequences are LNHNV and YYDKDF (reference sequence). CDR3: CSPSRDLGDTQYF. As DNA, the CDR3 is TGTTCCCCCAGCAGAGATTTGGGGGATACGCAGTATTTT.

The chain is built from TRBV10-3 and TRBJ1-1; 8 bases line up with TRBD1. Germline CDR1 reads ENHRY; CDR2 reads SYGVKD. Trimming cost V 5 bases and J 9 bases; bases outside gene matches: 8. The CDR3 has 13 amino acids. CDR3 nucleotides: TGTGCCATCAGTTACGGGGGGGACAGGAAAGCTTTCTTT. Encoded protein: CAISYGGDRKAFF.

Concerning this clonotype: This is likely a read error, given that the CDR3 carries no conserved phenylalanine or tryptophan at its end. Because the CDR3's place on the DNA is in doubt, the DNA is left out and the CDR3 is given as listed by TCRdb. The chain combines TRBV25-1 with TRBJ2-2; the table assigns TRBD1, which was not confirmed against the DNA. The CDR3 spans 8 residues, counting both ends. Germline CDR1 MGHDK, CDR2 SYGVNS. The chain's CDR3 is CASSESGL.

Only a few counts were recorded for this clonotype. This chain links TRBV14 with TRBJ1-2; D is uncertain. V dropped 3 bases and J dropped 5 bases, with 22 bases sitting between them. Germline-derived CDR1 and CDR2 are SGHDN and FVKESK. This CDR3 comprises 17 residues. The CDR3 DNA reads TGTGCCAGCAGCCACCTCCTTCGGAGGATCCCCCGATATGGCTACACCTTC. Protein: CASSHLLRRIPRYGYTF.

The chain links TRBV25-1 to TRBJ2-5; TRBD1 matches at 7 bases. The DNA matches TRBJ2-1 better at its end, which makes the J call doubtful. Germline V gives CDR1 MGHDK, CDR2 SYGVNS. CDR3 length: 16 amino acids. The CDR3 DNA sequence: TGTGCCAGCACTCAGACAGGGCTGAGCCCCTACAATGAGCAGTTCTTC. Protein product: CASTQTGLSPYNEQFF.

This clonotype was seen ten or more times. V and J are TRBV7-9 and TRBJ2-7; 8 nucleotides align to TRBD1. The CDR3 has 11 amino acids. In germline, CDR1 is SEHNR, CDR2 FQNEAQ (reference sequence). The ends lost 4 bases at V and 12 bases at J; junction bases unmatched: 5. CDR3 nucleotides: TGTGCCAGCAGCTCAGGACAGGGATCGTACTTC. It encodes CASSSGQGSYF.

CDR3 sequence: CSASFGTGGHEQYF. The CDR3 coding sequence is TGCAGTGCTAGTTTCGGGACAGGGGGCCACGAGCAGTACTTC. The rearrangement joins TRBV20-1 to TRBJ2-7; 12 nucleotides align to TRBD1. The CDR3 is 14 amino acids. J gave up 5 bases and V 3 bases, and 5 bases lay outside the gene matches. CDR1 is DFQATT, CDR2 SNEGSKA, per germline (reference sequence).

The chain employs TRBV2 and TRBJ1-4; 7 bases are a match to TRBD1. Losses at the gene ends were 6 bases for V and 10 bases for J; bases not matched to a gene: 5. This CDR3 has 12 amino acids. Germline CDR1 is SNHLY and CDR2 is FYNNEI. CDR3 nucleotide sequence: TGTGCCAGCAGGAAGCAGGGGGTAAAACTGTTTTTT. Translated: CASRKQGVKLFF.

The chain recombines TRBV9 with TRBJ1-4; 9 positions agree with TRBD1. J was trimmed by 10 bases and V by 4 bases; bases with no gene match: 8. CDR1 is SGDLS and CDR2 is YYNGEE in the germline V gene. This CDR3 has 14 amino acids. CDR3 loop: CASSPRDRDGKLFF. As DNA, the CDR3 is TGTGCCAGCAGCCCCCGGGACAGGGATGGAAAACTGTTTTTT. Full variable domain (rest looked up from reference TRBV9 and TRBJ1-4): DSGVTQTPKHLITATGQRVTLRCSPRSGDLSVYWYQQSLDQGLQFLIQYYNGEERAKGNILERFSAQQFPDLHSELNLSSLELGDSALYFCASSPRDRDGKLFFGSGTQLSVL.

This clonotype was found a few times. V usage is TRBV12-3 or TRBV12-4 and J usage is TRBJ2-2; 7 nucleotides line up with TRBD2. V shed 8 bases and J 4 bases; nucleotides not matched to a gene: 4. The CDR3 runs 13 residues. CDR3 nucleotides: TGTGCCAGCGGGGACTACCGCACCGGGGAGCTGTTTTTT. This sequence encodes CASGDYRTGELFF.

On this clonotype itself: Given a much more abundant clone one base away, this may be a read error. The chain links TRBV12-3 or TRBV12-4 to TRBJ1-5; D ambiguous. Between the trimmed V and J ends, which lost 4 bases and 5 bases, there was a span of 12 bases. The CDR3 has 14 amino acids. CDR3 loop: CASSSPWGDQPQHF. For the CDR3, the DNA is TGTGCCAGCAGTTCCCCCTGGGGAGATCAGCCCCAGCATTTT.

The sample holds one count of this clonotype. The chain links TRBV11-1 to TRBJ2-7; 7 positions agree with TRBD2. V lost 3 bases, J lost 2 bases, and 19 bases stayed unmatched. CDR1 and CDR2 (germline): SGHAT, FQDESV (reference sequence). The CDR3 is made up of 19 amino acids. CDR3 protein: CASSFGASGEIPITYEQYF. The CDR3 coding sequence is TGTGCCAGCAGCTTCGGGGCTAGCGGAGAAATCCCGATTACCTACGAGCAGTACTTC.

The rearrangement links TRBV29-1 to TRBJ2-7, with 7 bases matching TRBD2. J lost 0 bases, V lost 8 bases, and 4 bases had no gene match. From germline, CDR1 is SQVTM and CDR2 ANQGSEA. The length of the CDR3 is 12 residues. The CDR3 is CSLSGGSYEQYF. CDR3 nucleotide sequence: TGCAGCTTATCGGGGGGCTCCTACGAGCAGTACTTC.